What follows is one T cell receptor (beta chain) and its context. No antigen is known for it. This record comes from a study of B cell selection in AIRE deficiency. CDR1 LNHDA and CDR2 SQIVND come from the germline V gene (reference sequence). The CDR3 sequence is 13 residues long. V lost 2 bases to trimming and J lost 7 bases, with 11 bases between them. In the authors' workflow: Pooled conventional T cells gave approximately 100,000 patient and 130,000 to 150,000 donor TCRbeta sequences. Produced via immunoSEQ multiplex PCR; TCRdb's table is partial and in-frame only. V and J calls and clone size come straight from that table; D and trimming were deduced from the DNA. The sample holds some 20,000 clones, 97% seen once. Findings and caveats of the study: Of approximately 4,000 shared Treg TCRbeta sequences, about 32% were healthy-only, 9.3% patient-only.

CD4+CD127+ cells were sorted as the conventional CD4 T cells. This receptor was taken from a human donor with AIRE deficiency. The rearrangement joins TRBV19 to TRBJ1-2; no reliable D call. Sequenced: conventional CD4+ T cells sorted from PBMCs. CDR3 DNA: TGTGCCAGTAGTATAACGACTTCGGGTGGCTACACCTTC. This sequence encodes CASSITTSGGYTF.